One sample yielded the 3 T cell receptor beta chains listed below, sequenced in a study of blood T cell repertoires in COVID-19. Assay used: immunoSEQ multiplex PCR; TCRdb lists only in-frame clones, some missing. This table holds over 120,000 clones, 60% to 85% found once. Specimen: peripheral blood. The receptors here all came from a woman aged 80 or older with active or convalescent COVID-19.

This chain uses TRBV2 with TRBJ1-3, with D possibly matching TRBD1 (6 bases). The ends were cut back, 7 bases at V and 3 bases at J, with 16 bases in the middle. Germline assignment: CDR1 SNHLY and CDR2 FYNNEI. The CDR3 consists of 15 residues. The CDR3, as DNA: TGTGCCAGCATGGAGGGGGGGACCCTTGGAAACACCATATATTTT. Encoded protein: CASMEGGTLGNTIYF.

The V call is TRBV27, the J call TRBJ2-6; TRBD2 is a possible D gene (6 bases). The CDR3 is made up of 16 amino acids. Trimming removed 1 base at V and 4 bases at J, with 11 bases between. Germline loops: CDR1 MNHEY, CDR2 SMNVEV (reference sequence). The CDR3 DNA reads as TGTGCCAGCAGTTTATACCGGGACTCCGGGGCCAACGTCCTGACTTTC. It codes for CASSLYRDSGANVLTF.

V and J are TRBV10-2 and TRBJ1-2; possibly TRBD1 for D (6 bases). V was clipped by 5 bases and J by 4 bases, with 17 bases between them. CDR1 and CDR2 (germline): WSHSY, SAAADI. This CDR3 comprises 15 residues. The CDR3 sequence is CASSQIRGSVYGYTF. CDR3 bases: TGCGCCAGCAGTCAAATCAGGGGTTCAGTCTATGGCTACACCTTC.